The rows below give T cell receptor beta chains drawn from one sample of a study of CD8 T cells in Susac syndrome. Each CDR3 protein gets one entry after TCRdb re-called the immunoSEQ multiplex PCR reads with MiXCR. Among a few hundred thousand distinct CDR3 sequences listed, about nine tenths were seen once. The sample was CD8+ T cells from PBMCs. These receptors all come from a human donor with multiple sclerosis. Each CDR3 is given with its conserved first and last residue. The D gene is left open where the match is weak. Clone size, where shown, is once, few, many, or a class for clones that have expanded.

D: TRBD2
J: TRBJ2-1
size: few
V: TRBV5-4
DNA: TGTGCCAGCAGCTTAGTAGCGGGGGACAATGAGCAGTTCTTC
CDR3: CASSLVAGDNEQFF

D: TRBD2
J: TRBJ2-1
size: once
V: TRBV28
DNA: TGTGCCAGCAGTACTAGCGGGAACTACAATGAGCAGTTCTTC
CDR3: CASSTSGNYNEQFF

D: NA
J: TRBJ2-7
size: NA
V: TRBV27
DNA: TGTGCCAGCAGTACGACAGGTCAGGTCTACGAGCAGTACTTC
CDR3: CASSTTGQVYEQYF

D: NA
J: TRBJ2-4
size: NA
V: TRBV7-9
DNA: TGTGCCAGCAGCTTAAGGGTAGGGCCCCACGACATTCAGTACTTC
CDR3: CASSLRVGPHDIQYF

D: TRBD1
J: TRBJ2-7
size: NA
V: TRBV5-1
DNA: TGCGCCAGCAGCTTTTTCTGGACAGGCTCCTACGAGCAGTACTTC
CDR3: CASSFFWTGSYEQYF

D: NA
J: TRBJ2-5
size: NA
V: TRBV6-5
DNA: TGTGCCAGCAGTTACTACAGGGGAGGGGAGACCCAGTACTTC
CDR3: CASSYYRGGETQYF

D: NA
J: TRBJ2-3
size: NA
V: TRBV29-1
DNA: TGCAGCGTTGCGGACCTCACAGATACGCAGTATTTT
CDR3: CSVADLTDTQYF

D: NA
J: TRBJ2-1
size: NA
V: TRBV24-1
DNA: TGTGCCACCAGTGATTTGTCCAATGAGCAGTTCTTC
CDR3: CATSDLSNEQFF

D: NA
J: TRBJ2-2
size: NA
V: TRBV29-1
DNA: TGCAGCGTTGAACGAGGGGCGAACACCGGGGAGCTGTTTTTT
CDR3: CSVERGANTGELFF

D: NA
J: TRBJ2-1
size: NA
V: TRBV12-3/TRBV12-4
DNA: TGTGCCAGCAGTTTTCCAGTCGGCTCCTACAATGAGCAGTTCTTC
CDR3: CASSFPVGSYNEQFF

D: NA
J: TRBJ2-5
size: NA
V: TRBV6-2/TRBV6-3
DNA: TGTGCCAGCAGTACGCCGGGATCAGGAGTGGAGACCCAGTACTTC
CDR3: CASSTPGSGVETQYF